A selection of T cell receptor beta chains follows, all from one sample in a study of blood T cells in healthy people across ages. TCRdb called the 5' RACE reads again in MiXCR, with one record for every CDR3 protein. The table records over 1,500,000 distinct CDR3 sequences, around half of them present only once. Sequencing used blood. These receptors came from a woman between 40 and 50 years old in good health. Both conserved end residues are part of each CDR3. Each record gives: V gene, D gene, J gene, clone size, CDR3 protein, CDR3 DNA. D genes are given only for firm matches. Clone size is shown for a subset of rows, as once, few, many or a class of expanded clone.

>TRBV28|TRBD2|TRBJ2-1|NA
CASSLSIVLRLADINEQFF
TGTGCCAGCAGTTTATCGATTGTTCTTAGACTAGCGGACATCAATGAGCAGTTCTTC
>TRBV6-5|NA|TRBJ1-1|NA
CASSPVRFGTEAFF
TGTGCCAGCAGTCCGGTGCGGTTTGGGACTGAAGCTTTCTTT
>TRBV15|NA|TRBJ2-7|NA
CATSRDRSSSAYEQYF
TGTGCCACCAGCAGAGATCGGTCTAGCAGTGCCTACGAGCAGTACTTC
>TRBV20-1|TRBD2|TRBJ2-1|NA
CSASTASGADEQFF
TGCAGTGCTAGTACGGCTAGCGGGGCCGATGAGCAGTTCTTC
>TRBV20-1|TRBD1|TRBJ2-3|NA
CSARDLRTGADTQYF
TGCAGTGCTAGAGATCTGAGGACAGGGGCAGATACGCAGTATTTT
>TRBV4-3|NA|TRBJ1-4|NA
CASSQDRQAAFATNEKLFF
TGCGCCAGCAGCCAAGACAGACAGGCCGCTTTTGCAACTAATGAAAAACTGTTTTTT
>TRBV9|TRBD1|TRBJ1-4|NA
CASSSGTGEKLFF
TGTGCCAGCAGCTCGGGGACAGGGGAAAAACTGTTTTTT
>TRBV10-3|NA|TRBJ2-5|NA
CAISGYGETQYF
TGTGCCATCAGTGGCTACGGAGAGACCCAGTACTTC
>TRBV6-5|NA|TRBJ1-1|NA
CASRFAGTVEAFF
TGTGCCAGCAGGTTCGCCGGGACGGTTGAAGCTTTCTTT
>TRBV25-1|NA|TRBJ1-2|NA
CASRPTGGLGGYTF
TGTGCCAGCAGGCCCACCGGCGGGCTGGGGGGCTACACCTTC
>TRBV24-1|NA|TRBJ2-5|NA
CATSPLEGTQYF
TGTGCCACCAGTCCTTTGGAAGGGACCCAGTACTTC
>TRBV2|TRBD1|TRBJ2-7|NA
CASSDPGQGPSEQYF
TGTGCCAGCAGTGACCCGGGACAGGGTCCATCCGAGCAGTACTTC
>TRBV7-3|NA|TRBJ2-1|NA
CASSQNTEQFF
TGTGCCAGCAGTCAAAACACTGAGCAGTTCTTC
>TRBV7-9|NA|TRBJ2-3|NA
CASTTYLATSTDTQYF
TGTGCCAGCACCACCTACTTGGCCACTAGCACAGATACGCAGTATTTT
>TRBV12-3/TRBV12-4|TRBD1|TRBJ1-2|once
CANSRQGNYGYTF
TGTGCCAACAGTAGACAGGGGAACTATGGCTACACCTTC
>TRBV5-5|NA|TRBJ2-5|few
CASSLVPGAIQETQYF
TGTGCCAGCAGCTTGGTACCAGGGGCAATTCAAGAGACCCAGTACTTC
>TRBV3-1|TRBD2|TRBJ2-1|NA
CASSPRPTSGGRNEQFF
TGTGCCAGCAGCCCTAGACCGACTAGCGGGGGGCGGAATGAGCAGTTCTTC
>TRBV5-5|NA|TRBJ1-2|NA
CASSFTASSNYGYTF
TGTGCCAGCAGCTTCACAGCGAGCAGCAACTATGGCTACACCTTC
>TRBV18|NA|TRBJ1-1|NA
CASSADLGGNTEAFF
TGTGCCAGCTCAGCGGACTTAGGGGGAAACACTGAAGCTTTCTTT
>TRBV20-1|NA|TRBJ2-4|many
CSAVDLIAKNIQYF
TGCAGTGCTGTGGACCTGATAGCCAAAAACATTCAGTACTTC
>TRBV7-2|NA|TRBJ2-1|NA
CACSPLGDEQFF
TGTGCCTGCAGCCCCCTTGGGGATGAGCAGTTCTTC
>TRBV9|NA|TRBJ2-5|NA
CASSVGVSRGDQETQYF
TGTGCCAGCAGCGTAGGGGTCTCTCGGGGTGACCAAGAGACCCAGTACTTC
>TRBV6-1|NA|TRBJ2-5|few
CAIGRSISQETQYF
TGTGCCATAGGACGGTCTATTTCTCAAGAGACCCAGTACTTC
>TRBV7-2|TRBD2|TRBJ2-1|once
CASSLVRGRGGYNEQFF
TGTGCCAGCAGCTTAGTCAGAGGGCGGGGGGGATACAATGAGCAGTTCTTC
>TRBV10-3|NA|TRBJ1-2|NA
CAISQGQIGGLYGYTF
TGTGCCATCAGTCAAGGACAGATCGGGGGCCTTTATGGCTACACCTTC
>TRBV18|TRBD1|TRBJ2-5|NA
CASSRETGDETQYF
TGTGCCAGCTCACGCGAGACAGGGGATGAGACCCAGTACTTC
>TRBV28|TRBD2|TRBJ2-3|many
CASSSSFKLAGTDTQYF
TGTGCCAGCAGTTCATCATTCAAGCTAGCGGGGACAGATACGCAGTATTTT
>TRBV7-2|NA|TRBJ1-4|NA
CASSWDGATNEKLFF
TGTGCCAGCAGCTGGGACGGAGCAACTAATGAAAAACTGTTTTTT
>TRBV6-5|NA|TRBJ2-5|NA
CASSYSLIRAQETQYF
TGTGCCAGCAGTTACTCGCTGATCAGGGCTCAAGAGACCCAGTACTTC
>TRBV7-2|NA|TRBJ2-7|NA
CASSLASDSPYEQYF
TGTGCCAGCAGCTTAGCGTCGGACAGCCCCTACGAGCAGTACTTC
>TRBV7-2|NA|TRBJ2-1|NA
CASSFNSGLNEQFF
TGTGCCAGCAGCTTCAATAGTGGGCTTAATGAGCAGTTCTTC
>TRBV5-1|TRBD2|TRBJ2-1|NA
CASSLKGLAGDEQFF
TGCGCCAGCAGCCTCAAGGGACTAGCGGGTGATGAGCAGTTCTTC
>TRBV6-5|NA|TRBJ1-6|NA
CASRNGAINSPLHF
TGTGCCAGCAGAAACGGCGCCATTAATTCACCCCTCCACTTT
>TRBV18|TRBD2|TRBJ2-7|NA
CASSPLTSGFSYEQYF
TGTGCCAGCTCACCACTCACTAGCGGCTTCTCCTACGAGCAGTACTTC
>TRBV20-1|NA|TRBJ2-7|NA
CSAKDSRSDEQYF
TGCAGTGCTAAGGACTCACGCTCCGACGAGCAGTACTTC
>TRBV11-2|TRBD1|TRBJ2-3|NA
CASSLGSGQGDTQYF
TGTGCCAGCAGCTTAGGGTCGGGACAGGGAGATACGCAGTATTTT
>TRBV7-9|NA|TRBJ1-2|NA
CASSPVGLGGNYGYTF
TGTGCCAGCAGCCCCGTGGGCCTCGGGGGCAACTATGGCTACACCTTC
>TRBV5-1|TRBD2|TRBJ2-7|NA
CASSAGTSGYEQYF
TGCGCCAGCAGCGCGGGGACTAGCGGATACGAGCAGTACTTC
>TRBV27|NA|TRBJ1-2|NA
CASSPTRGDGYTF
TGTGCCAGCAGTCCCACGAGGGGGGACGGCTACACCTTC
>TRBV29-1|TRBD1|TRBJ2-5|NA
CSVAGQGTNEQYF
TGCAGCGTTGCGGGACAGGGGACCAATGAGCAGTACTTC
>TRBV5-1|TRBD1|TRBJ2-1|many
CASSLTGGHEQFF
TGCGCCAGCAGCTTAACAGGGGGCCATGAGCAGTTCTTC
>TRBV29-1|NA|TRBJ2-2|NA
CSVEVLSSGELFF
TGCAGCGTTGAAGTTTTGAGCTCCGGGGAGCTGTTTTTT
>TRBV7-8|NA|TRBJ2-7|NA
CASSFHGGHEQYF
TGTGCCAGCAGCTTTCACGGGGGCCACGAGCAGTACTTC
>TRBV4-3|NA|TRBJ1-1|NA
CASSRDMATEAFF
TGCGCCAGCAGCCGCGACATGGCGACTGAAGCTTTCTTT
>TRBV7-2|NA|TRBJ1-6|NA
CASSLDYTNSPLHF
TGTGCCAGCAGCTTGGACTATACGAATTCACCCCTCCACTTT
>TRBV4-1|NA|TRBJ2-7|NA
CASSQGPQASPSYEQYF
TGCGCCAGCAGCCAAGGTCCCCAGGCCTCCCCATCCTACGAGCAGTACTTC
>TRBV12-3/TRBV12-4|NA|TRBJ1-5|NA
CASSQQGQGCAQHF
TGTGCCAGCAGTCAACAGGGACAAGGTTGTGCCCAGCATTTT
>TRBV3-1|NA|TRBJ2-3|NA
CASSQDPQEDTQYF
TGTGCCAGCAGCCAAGATCCCCAGGAAGATACGCAGTATTTT
>TRBV7-9|TRBD2|TRBJ2-5|NA
CASSPTSGARIETQYF
TGTGCCAGCAGCCCGACTAGCGGGGCACGGATTGAGACCCAGTACTTC
>TRBV6-1|NA|TRBJ1-1|NA
CASSATGFDEAFF
TGTGCCAGCAGTGCTACAGGGTTTGATGAAGCTTTCTTT
>TRBV13|TRBD2|TRBJ2-7|few
CASSLGTSSSEQYF
TGTGCCAGCAGTCTCGGGACTAGCTCGAGCGAGCAGTACTTC
>TRBV6-2/TRBV6-3|TRBD2|TRBJ2-7|NA
CAGSSTNSGLRPYEQYF
TGTGCCGGCAGTTCAACAAATTCGGGACTACGACCCTACGAGCAGTACTTC
>TRBV4-1|NA|TRBJ1-4|NA
CASSQEEGLSEKLFF
TGCGCCAGCAGCCAAGAGGAGGGATTAAGTGAAAAACTGTTTTTT
>TRBV6-2/TRBV6-3|NA|TRBJ1-1|NA
CASTVGGTEAFF
TGTGCCAGCACAGTGGGGGGCACTGAAGCTTTCTTT
>TRBV24-1|NA|TRBJ2-5|NA
CATSVGRPETQYF
TGTGCCACCAGTGTTGGCAGACCGGAGACCCAGTACTTC
>TRBV7-2|NA|TRBJ2-7|NA
CASSLFSSHEQYF
TGTGCCAGCAGCTTATTCTCGTCCCACGAGCAGTACTTC
>TRBV5-1|TRBD2|TRBJ2-3|few
CASSFLAGSDTDTQYF
TGCGCCAGCAGCTTCTTAGCGGGGTCGGACACAGATACGCAGTATTTT
>TRBV6-1|NA|TRBJ2-7|NA
CASSQDWRGISYEQYF
TGTGCCAGCAGTCAAGACTGGCGGGGTATTTCCTACGAGCAGTACTTC
>TRBV29-1|NA|TRBJ1-5|NA
CSVAEGNQPQHF
TGCAGCGTTGCTGAGGGCAATCAGCCCCAGCATTTT